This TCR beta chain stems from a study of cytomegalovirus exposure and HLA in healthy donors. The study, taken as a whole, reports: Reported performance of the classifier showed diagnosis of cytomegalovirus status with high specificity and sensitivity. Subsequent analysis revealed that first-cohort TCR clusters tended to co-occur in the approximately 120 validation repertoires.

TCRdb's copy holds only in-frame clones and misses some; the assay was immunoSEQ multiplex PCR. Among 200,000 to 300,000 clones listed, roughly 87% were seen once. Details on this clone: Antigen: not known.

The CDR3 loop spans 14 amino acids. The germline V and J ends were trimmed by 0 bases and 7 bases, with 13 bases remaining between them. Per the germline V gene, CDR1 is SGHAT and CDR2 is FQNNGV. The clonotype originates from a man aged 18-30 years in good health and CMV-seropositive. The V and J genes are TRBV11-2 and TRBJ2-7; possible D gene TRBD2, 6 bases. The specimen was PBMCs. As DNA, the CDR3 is TGTGCCAGCAGCTTAGAGGCAGGGAGGAGAGAGCAGTACTTC. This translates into CASSLEAGRREQYF.